The T cell receptor (beta chain) under discussion was sequenced for a study of molecular identifiers for immune sequencing clone quantification. TCR libraries were built in bulk with a published protocol and specific TCR primers. TCRdb re-called the PCR reads through MiXCR, storing one row per CDR3 protein. The table has about 54,000 distinct CDR3 sequences, approximately 25% seen once. Looked up from germline, CDR1 is MDHEN and CDR2 is SYDVKM. The V and J ends lost 2 bases and 5 bases respectively, with 10 bases between them. There are 13 residues in the CDR3. At least ten counts were recorded for this clonotype. Its antigen is not identified. Study outcomes and limitations: Clones that exceeded 20 RNA copies held over 99% of effector molecules, yet under 1% in naive cells.

Using a CD8+CD4-CCR7+CD45RA+ phenotype, naive CD8 T cells were sorted. Sequences were obtained from naive CD8+ T cells from blood, with Jurkat cell RNA spiked in. The subset denotes: FACS-sorted CD8+CD4-CCR7+CD45RA+ naive T cells. The chain joins TRBV28 to TRBJ2-7, with D maybe TRBD1 (5 bases). This clonotype was sampled from a human donor in good health. Some libraries in this study had Jurkat cell RNA spiked in. CDR3 coding DNA: TGTGCCAGCAGTTTAACCCCAGGGAACGAGCAGTACTTC. This gives the protein CASSLTPGNEQYF.